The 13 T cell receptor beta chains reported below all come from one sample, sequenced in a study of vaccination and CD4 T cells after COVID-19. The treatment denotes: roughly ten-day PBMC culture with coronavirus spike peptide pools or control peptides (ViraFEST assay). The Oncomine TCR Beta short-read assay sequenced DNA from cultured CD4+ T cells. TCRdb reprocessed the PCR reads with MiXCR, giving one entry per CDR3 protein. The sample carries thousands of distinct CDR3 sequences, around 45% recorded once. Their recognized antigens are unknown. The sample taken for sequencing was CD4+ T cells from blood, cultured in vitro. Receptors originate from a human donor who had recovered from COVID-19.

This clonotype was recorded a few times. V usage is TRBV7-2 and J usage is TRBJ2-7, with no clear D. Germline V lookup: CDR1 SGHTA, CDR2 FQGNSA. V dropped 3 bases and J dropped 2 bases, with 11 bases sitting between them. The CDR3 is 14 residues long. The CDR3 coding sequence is TGTGCCAGCAGCTTGCAACCGAGCACCTACGAGCAGTACTTC. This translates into CASSLQPSTYEQYF.

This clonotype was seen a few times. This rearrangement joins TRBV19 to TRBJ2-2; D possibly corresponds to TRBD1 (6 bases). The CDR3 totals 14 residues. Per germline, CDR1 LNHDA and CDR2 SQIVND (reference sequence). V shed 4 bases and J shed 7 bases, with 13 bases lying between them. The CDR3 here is CASSNYRASGELFF. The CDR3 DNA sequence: TGTGCCAGTAGTAATTACAGGGCCAGCGGGGAGCTGTTTTTT.

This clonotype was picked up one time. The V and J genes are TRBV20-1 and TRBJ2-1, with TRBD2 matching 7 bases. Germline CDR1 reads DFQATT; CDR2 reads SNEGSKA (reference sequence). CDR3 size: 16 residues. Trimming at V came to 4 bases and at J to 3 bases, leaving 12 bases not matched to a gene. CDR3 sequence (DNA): TGCAGTGCTAATTTAATTAGCGGGTCTGTCTACAATGAGCAGTTCTTC. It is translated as CSANLISGSVYNEQFF.

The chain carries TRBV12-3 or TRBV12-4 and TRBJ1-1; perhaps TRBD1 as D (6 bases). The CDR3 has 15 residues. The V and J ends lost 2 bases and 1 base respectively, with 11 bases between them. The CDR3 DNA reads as TGTGCCAGCAGTTTAAGTGCGGGGGCGAACACTGAAGCTTTCTTT. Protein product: CASSLSAGANTEAFF.

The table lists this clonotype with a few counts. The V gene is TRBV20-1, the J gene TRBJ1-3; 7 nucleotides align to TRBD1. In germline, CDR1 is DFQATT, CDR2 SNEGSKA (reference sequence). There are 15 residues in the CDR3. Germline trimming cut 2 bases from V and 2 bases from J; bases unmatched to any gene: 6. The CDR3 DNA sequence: TGCAGTGCTAGAACCGGACAGGAGGCTGGAAACACCATATATTTT. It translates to CSARTGQEAGNTIYF.

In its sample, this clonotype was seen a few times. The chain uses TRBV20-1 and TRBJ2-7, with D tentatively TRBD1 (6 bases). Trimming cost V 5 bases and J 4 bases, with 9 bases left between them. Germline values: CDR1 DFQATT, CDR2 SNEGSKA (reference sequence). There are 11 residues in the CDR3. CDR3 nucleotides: TGCAGTGCTTACAGGGTGTACGAGCAGTACTTC. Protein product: CSAYRVYEQYF.

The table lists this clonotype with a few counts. The CDR3 sequence: CASSREREGRTEAFF. CDR3 coding DNA: TGTGCCAGCAGCCGCGAGAGGGAGGGGAGGACTGAAGCTTTCTTT. The rearrangement links TRBV7-8 to TRBJ1-1; weak D call: TRBD1 (5 bases). Trimming took 5 bases from V and 5 from J, leaving 18 bases between them. The CDR3 length is 15 residues. Germline V CDR1 and CDR2: SGHVS, FQNEAQ.

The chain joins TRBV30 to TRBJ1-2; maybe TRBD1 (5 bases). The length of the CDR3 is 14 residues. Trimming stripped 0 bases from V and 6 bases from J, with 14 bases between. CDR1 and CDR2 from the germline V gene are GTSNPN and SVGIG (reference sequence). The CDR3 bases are TGTGCCTGGAGTGTACAGGAATTGAAAAATGGCTACACCTTC. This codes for CAWSVQELKNGYTF. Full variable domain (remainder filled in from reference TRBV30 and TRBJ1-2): SQTIHQWPATLVQPVGSPLSLECTVEGTSNPNLYWYRQAAGRGLQLLFYSVGIGQISSEVPQNLSASRPQDRQFILSSKKLLLSDSGFYLCAWSVQELKNGYTFGSGTRLTVV.

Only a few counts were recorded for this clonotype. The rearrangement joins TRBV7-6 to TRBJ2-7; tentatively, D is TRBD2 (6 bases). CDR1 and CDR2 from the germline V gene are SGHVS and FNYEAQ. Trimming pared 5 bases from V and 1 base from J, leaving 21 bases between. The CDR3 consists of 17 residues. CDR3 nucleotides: TGTGCCAGCAGCACCCAAAAATCAGGGCGGGGATCCTACGAGCAGTACTTC. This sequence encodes CASSTQKSGRGSYEQYF.

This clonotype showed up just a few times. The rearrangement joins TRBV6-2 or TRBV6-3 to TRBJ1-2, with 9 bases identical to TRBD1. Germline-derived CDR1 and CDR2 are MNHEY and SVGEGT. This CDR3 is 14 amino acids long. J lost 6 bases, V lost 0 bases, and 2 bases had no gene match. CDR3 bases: TGTGCCAGCAGTTACTCTGGGACAGGGAATGGCTACACCTTC. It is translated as CASSYSGTGNGYTF.

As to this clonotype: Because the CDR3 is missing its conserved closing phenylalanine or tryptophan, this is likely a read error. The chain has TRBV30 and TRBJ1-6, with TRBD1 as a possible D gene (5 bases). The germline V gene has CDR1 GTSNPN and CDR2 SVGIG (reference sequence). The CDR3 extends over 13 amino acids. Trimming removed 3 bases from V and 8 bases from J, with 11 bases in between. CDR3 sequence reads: CAWSAEGYSPLHS. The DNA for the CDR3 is TGTGCCTGGAGCGCGGAGGGGTATTCACCCCTCCACTCT.

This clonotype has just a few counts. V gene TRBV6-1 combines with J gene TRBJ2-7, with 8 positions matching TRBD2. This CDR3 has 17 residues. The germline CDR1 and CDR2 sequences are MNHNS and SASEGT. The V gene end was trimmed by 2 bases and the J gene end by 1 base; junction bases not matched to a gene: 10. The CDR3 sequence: CASSEREGSFESYEQYF. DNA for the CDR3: TGTGCCAGCAGTGAACGGGAGGGCAGTTTTGAGTCCTACGAGCAGTACTTC.

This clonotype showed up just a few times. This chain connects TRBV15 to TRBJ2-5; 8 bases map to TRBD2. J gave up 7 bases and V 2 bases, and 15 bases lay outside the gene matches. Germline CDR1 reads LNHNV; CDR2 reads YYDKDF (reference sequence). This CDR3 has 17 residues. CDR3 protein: CATSRLKAGDLAGTQYF. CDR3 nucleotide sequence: TGTGCCACCAGCAGACTTAAAGCGGGGGACTTAGCGGGGACCCAGTACTTC.